The clone carrying this T cell receptor beta chain showed up just once. The germline gives CDR1 MNHEY, CDR2 SVGEGT. The CDR3 covers 13 residues. The ends were cut back, 3 bases at V and 3 bases at J, with 9 bases in the middle. These data originate in a study of T cell responses to AZD1222 COVID-19 vaccine. Sequencing used immunoSEQ multiplex PCR; TCRdb keeps in-frame clones, though not all of them. Among about 80,000 clones listed, approximately 85% were seen once. V is TRBV6-2 or TRBV6-3 and J is TRBJ2-7; D call uncertain. The material was peripheral blood, obtained 28 days after the second AZD1222 dose. This sequence originates from an adult who received the AZD1222 COVID-19 vaccine. CDR3 in amino acids: CASSYNSYYEQYF. The CDR3 coding sequence is TGTGCCAGCAGTTATAACAGTTACTACGAGCAGTACTTC.